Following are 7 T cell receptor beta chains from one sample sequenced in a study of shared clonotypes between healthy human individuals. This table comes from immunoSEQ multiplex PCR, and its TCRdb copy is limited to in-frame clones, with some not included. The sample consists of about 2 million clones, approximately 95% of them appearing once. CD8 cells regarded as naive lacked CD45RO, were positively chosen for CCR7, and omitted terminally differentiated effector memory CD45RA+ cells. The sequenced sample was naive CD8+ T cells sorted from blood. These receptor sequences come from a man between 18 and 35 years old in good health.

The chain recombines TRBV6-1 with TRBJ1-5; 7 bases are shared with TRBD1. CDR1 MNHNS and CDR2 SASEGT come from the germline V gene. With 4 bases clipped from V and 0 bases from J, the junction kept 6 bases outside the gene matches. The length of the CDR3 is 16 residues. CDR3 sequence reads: CASSVSTGISNQPQHF. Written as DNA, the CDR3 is TGTGCCAGCAGTGTTTCGACAGGGATTAGCAATCAGCCCCAGCATTTT.

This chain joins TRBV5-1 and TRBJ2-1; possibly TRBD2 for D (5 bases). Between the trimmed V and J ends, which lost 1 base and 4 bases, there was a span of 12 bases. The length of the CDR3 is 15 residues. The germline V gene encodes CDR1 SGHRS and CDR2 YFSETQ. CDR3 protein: CASSLRDSGYNEQFF. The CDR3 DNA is TGCGCCAGCAGCTTGCGGGATTCGGGGTACAATGAGCAGTTCTTC.

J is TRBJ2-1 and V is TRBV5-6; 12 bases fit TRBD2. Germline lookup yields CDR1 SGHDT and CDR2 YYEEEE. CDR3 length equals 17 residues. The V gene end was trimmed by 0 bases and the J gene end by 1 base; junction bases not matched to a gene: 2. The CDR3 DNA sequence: TGTGCCAGCAGCTTGGGGGGGACTAGCGGGTCCTACAATGAGCAGTTCTTC. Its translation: CASSLGGTSGSYNEQFF.

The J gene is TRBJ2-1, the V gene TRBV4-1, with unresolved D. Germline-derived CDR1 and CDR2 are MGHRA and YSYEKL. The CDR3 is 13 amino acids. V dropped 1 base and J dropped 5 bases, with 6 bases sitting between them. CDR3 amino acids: CASSQGIHNEQFF. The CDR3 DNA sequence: TGCGCCAGCAGCCAAGGTATACACAATGAGCAGTTCTTC.

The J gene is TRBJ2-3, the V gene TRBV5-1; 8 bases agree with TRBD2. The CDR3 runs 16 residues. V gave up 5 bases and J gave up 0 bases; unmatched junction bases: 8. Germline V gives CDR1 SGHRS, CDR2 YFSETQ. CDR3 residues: CASSFDGLASTDTQYF. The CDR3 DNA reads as TGCGCCAGCAGTTTTGATGGACTAGCTAGCACAGATACGCAGTATTTT.

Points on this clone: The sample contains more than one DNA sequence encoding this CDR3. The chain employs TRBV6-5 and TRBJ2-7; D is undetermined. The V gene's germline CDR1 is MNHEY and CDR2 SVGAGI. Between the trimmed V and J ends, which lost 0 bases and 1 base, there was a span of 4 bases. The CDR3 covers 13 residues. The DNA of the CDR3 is TGTGCCAGCAGTTACTCGATTTCCTACGAGCAGTACTTC. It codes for CASSYSISYEQYF.

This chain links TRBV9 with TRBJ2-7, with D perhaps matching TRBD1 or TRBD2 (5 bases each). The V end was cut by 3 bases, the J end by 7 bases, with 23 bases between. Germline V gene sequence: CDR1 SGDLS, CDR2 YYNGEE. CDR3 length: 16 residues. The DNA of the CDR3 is TGTGCCAGCAGCGACCCCCTTACGGGGACGGACCAAGAGCAGTACTTC. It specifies CASSDPLTGTDQEQYF.